Listed below are T cell receptor beta chains from one sample, sequenced in a study of T-cell reconstitution after alpha-beta-depleted transplantation in children. TCRdb processed the PCR reads anew with MiXCR; each CDR3 protein has one entry. The sample has approximately 400,000 distinct CDR3 sequences, 11% seen once; the top ten hold roughly 6%. The sequencing here drew on PBMCs from the stem cell graft donor, taken from the stem cell graft. Source of these receptors: a human donor who donated a stem cell graft to a child with acute myeloid leukemia. Each CDR3 is given with its conserved first and last residue. Clone sizes are given selectively: once, few, many, or a class where the clone is expanded.

J,size,V,CDR3
TRBJ2-7,-,TRBV27,CASSWGQGSYEQYF
TRBJ2-2,few,TRBV10-3,CAISAVAGEAGELFF
TRBJ2-6,many,TRBV9,CASSVGGQGASGANVLTF
TRBJ1-4,many,TRBV16,CASSLDGGEKLFF
TRBJ2-2,few,TRBV5-1,CASSLEPTGTGELFF
TRBJ2-2,-,TRBV29-1,CSHPGTGLSGELFF
TRBJ2-7,few,TRBV5-1,CASSLSPGGSYEQYF
TRBJ2-5,-,TRBV14,CASSQDLARETQYF
TRBJ2-3,-,TRBV29-1,CSVEGGAHDTDTQYF
TRBJ2-5,many,TRBV5-5,CASSLGQGGSRETQYF
TRBJ2-7,many,TRBV5-1,CASSSAGVEQYF
TRBJ2-7,few,TRBV6-1,CASSEDSSRYEQYF
TRBJ1-6,-,TRBV6-1,CASSGVGSSYNSPLHF
TRBJ1-1,-,TRBV20-1,CSARGGLPEAFF
TRBJ1-1,many,TRBV9,CASSVGAGPEAFF
TRBJ2-1,-,TRBV15,CATSPVAVNEQFF
TRBJ2-1,-,TRBV6-2/TRBV6-3,CASTIAGESFNEQFF
TRBJ2-1,few,TRBV7-9,CASSLATYDSYNEQFF
TRBJ1-3,-,TRBV5-1,CASSSGQANGNTIYF
TRBJ2-5,few,TRBV5-5,CASSSTGWETQYF
TRBJ1-1,few,TRBV6-5,CASSYEGSITEAFF
TRBJ2-1,few,TRBV6-5,CASSYSAGANEQFF
TRBJ2-5,many,TRBV21-1,CASSKGGTGGETQYF
TRBJ2-3,many,TRBV5-5,CASSIRDGDTQYF